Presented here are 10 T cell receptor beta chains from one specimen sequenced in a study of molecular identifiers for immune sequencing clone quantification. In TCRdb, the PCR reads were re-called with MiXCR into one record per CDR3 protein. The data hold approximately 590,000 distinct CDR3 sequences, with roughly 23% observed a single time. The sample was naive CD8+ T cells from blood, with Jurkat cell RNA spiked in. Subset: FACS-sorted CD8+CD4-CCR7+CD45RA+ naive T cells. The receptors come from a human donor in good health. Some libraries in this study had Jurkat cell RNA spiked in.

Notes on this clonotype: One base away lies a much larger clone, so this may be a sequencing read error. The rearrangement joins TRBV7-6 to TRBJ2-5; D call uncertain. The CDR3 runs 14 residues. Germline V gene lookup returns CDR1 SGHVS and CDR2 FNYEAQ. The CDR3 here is CASGLEGQQETQYF. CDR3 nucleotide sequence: TGTGCCAGCGGCTTAGAAGGCCAGCAAGAGACCCAGTACTTC.

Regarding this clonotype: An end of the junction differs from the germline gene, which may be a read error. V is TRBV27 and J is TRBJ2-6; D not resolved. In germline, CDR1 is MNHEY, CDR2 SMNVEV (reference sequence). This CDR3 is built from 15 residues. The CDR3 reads CAGSLIFSGANVLTF. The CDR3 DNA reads TGTGCCGGCAGTCTAATCTTCTCTGGGGCCAACGTCCTGACTTTC.

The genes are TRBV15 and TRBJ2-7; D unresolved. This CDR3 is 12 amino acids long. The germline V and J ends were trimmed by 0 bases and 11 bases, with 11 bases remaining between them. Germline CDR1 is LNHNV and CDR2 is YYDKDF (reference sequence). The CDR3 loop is CATSRDRATEYF. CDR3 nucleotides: TGTGCCACCAGCAGAGATCGGGCTACTGAGTACTTC. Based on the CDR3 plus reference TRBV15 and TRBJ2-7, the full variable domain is DAMVIQNPRYQVTQFGKPVTLSCSQTLNHNVMYWYQQKSSQAPKLLFHYYDKDFNNEADTPDNFQSRRPNTSFCFLDIRSPGLGDTAMYLCATSRDRATEYFGPGTRLTVT.

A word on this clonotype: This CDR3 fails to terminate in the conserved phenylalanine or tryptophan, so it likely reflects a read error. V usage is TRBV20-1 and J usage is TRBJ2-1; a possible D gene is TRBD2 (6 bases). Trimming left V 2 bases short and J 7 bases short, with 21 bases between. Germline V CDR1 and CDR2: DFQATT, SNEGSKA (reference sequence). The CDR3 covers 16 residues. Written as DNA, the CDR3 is TGCAGTGCTAGAAGCCCGACTAGTCTGACCAATAATGAGCAGTTCTCC. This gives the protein CSARSPTSLTNNEQFS.

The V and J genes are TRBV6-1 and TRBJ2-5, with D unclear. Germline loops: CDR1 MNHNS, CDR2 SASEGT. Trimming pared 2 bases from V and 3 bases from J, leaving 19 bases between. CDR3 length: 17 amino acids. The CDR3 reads CASSEMRILRKEETQYF. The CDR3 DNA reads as TGTGCCAGCAGTGAAATGAGGATACTCAGGAAGGAAGAGACCCAGTACTTC.

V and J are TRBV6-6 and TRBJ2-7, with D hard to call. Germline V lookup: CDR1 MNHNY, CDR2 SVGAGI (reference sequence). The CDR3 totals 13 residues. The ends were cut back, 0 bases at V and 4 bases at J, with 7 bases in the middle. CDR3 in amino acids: CASSYSIVYEQYF. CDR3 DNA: TGTGCCAGCAGTTACTCGATCGTTTACGAGCAGTACTTC.

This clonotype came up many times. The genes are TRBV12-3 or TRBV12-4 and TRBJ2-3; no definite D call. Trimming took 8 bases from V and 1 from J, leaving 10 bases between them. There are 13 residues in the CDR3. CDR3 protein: CASQEQRTDTQYF. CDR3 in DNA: TGTGCCAGCCAAGAGCAGCGCACAGATACGCAGTATTTT.

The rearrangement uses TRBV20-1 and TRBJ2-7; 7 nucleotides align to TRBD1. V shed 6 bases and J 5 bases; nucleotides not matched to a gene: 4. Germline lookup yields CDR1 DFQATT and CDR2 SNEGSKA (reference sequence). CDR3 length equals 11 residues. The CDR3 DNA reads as TGCAGTGCAATAACAGGGGACGAGCAGTACTTC. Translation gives CSAITGDEQYF.

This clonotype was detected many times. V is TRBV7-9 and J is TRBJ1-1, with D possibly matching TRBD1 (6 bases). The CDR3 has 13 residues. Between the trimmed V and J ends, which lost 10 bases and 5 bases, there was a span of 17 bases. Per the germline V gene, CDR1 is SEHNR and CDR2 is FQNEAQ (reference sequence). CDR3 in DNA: TGTGCCACAGGTGTAGGGGGAAGTACTGAAGCTTTCTTT. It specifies CATGVGGSTEAFF.

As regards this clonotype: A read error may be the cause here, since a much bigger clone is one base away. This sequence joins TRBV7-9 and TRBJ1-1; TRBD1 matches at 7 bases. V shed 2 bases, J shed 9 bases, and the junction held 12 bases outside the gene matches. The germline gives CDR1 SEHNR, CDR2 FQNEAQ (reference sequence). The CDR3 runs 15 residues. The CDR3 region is CASSLIQGELTKAFF. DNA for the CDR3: TGTGCCAGCAGCTTAATCCAGGGGGAATTAACTAAAGCTTTCTTT.